A selection of T cell receptor beta chains follows, all from one sample in a study of T cell changes during pregnancy in multiple sclerosis. Produced via immunoSEQ multiplex PCR; TCRdb's table is partial and in-frame only. The table records about 59,000 clones, just under 95% of them present only once. This specimen consisted of CD4+ T cells from peripheral blood mononuclear cells, obtained before pregnancy. The receptor source for this set is a female donor with multiple sclerosis, enrolled in a pregnancy study. The CDR3 runs from the conserved cysteine through the conserved F or W. D genes are given only for firm matches. Size is stated for part of the rows, as once, few or many counts, or as a class when the clone is expanded.

v_call	j_call	clone_size	d_call	cdr3_nt	cdr3_aa
TRBV5-1	TRBJ2-1	NA	TRBD2	TGCGCCAGCAGCAGGGGAGGCGGGAGTATGGGTGAGCAGTTCTTC	CASSRGGGSMGEQFF
TRBV5-6	TRBJ1-2	once	NA	TGTGCCAGCAGCAAATTTTGGGGGCAGCCAAACTATGGCTACACCTTC	CASSKFWGQPNYGYTF
TRBV5-6	TRBJ2-2	NA	NA	TGTGCCAGCAGCTTGGATTTGGCGGGGCGGACCGGGGAGCTGTTTTTT	CASSLDLAGRTGELFF
TRBV9	TRBJ2-7	NA	TRBD2	TGTGCCAGCAGCCCAGCGGGGGGTGACACCAGGCAGTACTTC	CASSPAGGDTRQYF
TRBV6-1	TRBJ2-5	NA	NA	TGTGCCAGCAGCGCCCCGGGAATCACCAGTGAGACCCAGTACTTC	CASSAPGITSETQYF
TRBV7-6	TRBJ1-5	NA	TRBD1	TGTGCCAGCAGCTATCACCCGACAGGGGGCGGCCAGCCCCAGCATTTT	CASSYHPTGGGQPQHF
TRBV7-9	TRBJ2-5	NA	NA	TGTGCCAGCAGCTTACTCGAGACCCAGTACTTC	CASSLLETQYF
TRBV7-2	TRBJ2-7	NA	NA	TGTGCCAGCAGCTTATGGCGGGGAACCTACGAGCAGTACTTC	CASSLWRGTYEQYF
TRBV4-2	TRBJ2-1	once	NA	TGTGCCAGCAGCCAGGATATAGCGGAAAGCTCCTACAATGAGCAGTTCTTC	CASSQDIAESSYNEQFF
TRBV18	TRBJ2-7	NA	TRBD2	TGTGCCAGCACTAGGACTAGCGGGGCCTCCTACGAGCAGTACTTC	CASTRTSGASYEQYF
TRBV11-2	TRBJ2-7	NA	NA	TGTGCCAGCAGCTTAGACCCCGGGAGACCCTACGAGCAGTACTTC	CASSLDPGRPYEQYF
TRBV29-1	TRBJ2-6	NA	TRBD2	TGCAGCGTTGAAGGTCCAGCGGGACGCCGCTCTGGGGCCAACGTCCTGACTTTC	CSVEGPAGRRSGANVLTF
TRBV7-2	TRBJ2-1	NA	TRBD1	TGTGCCAGCAGCTTAGCGGGACAGGGGTTCCACAATGAGCAGTTCTTC	CASSLAGQGFHNEQFF
TRBV29-1	TRBJ2-1	NA	TRBD2	TGCAGCGTTGAGCGCGTAGCGGGAGGGAAGGGCCATGAGCAGTTCTTC	CSVERVAGGKGHEQFF
TRBV27	TRBJ1-1	NA	NA	TGTGCCAGCAGTTTATCCGGGGAATGGACTGAAGCTTTCTTT	CASSLSGEWTEAFF
TRBV28	TRBJ1-2	NA	TRBD1	TGTGCCAGCAGATACCGGGACAGGGGGTATCGTGGCTACACCTTC	CASRYRDRGYRGYTF
TRBV23-1	TRBJ2-1	NA	TRBD2	TGCGCCAGCAGCACGACTCCGGGACTAGCGGAGAGCTCCTACAATGAGCAGTTCTTC	CASSTTPGLAESSYNEQFF
TRBV9	TRBJ2-1	NA	NA	TGTGCCAGCAGCGCGGGACATAGCATCAATGAGCAGTTCTTC	CASSAGHSINEQFF
TRBV2	TRBJ1-1	NA	NA	TGTGCCAGCAGGGCTAACATACAGGAGATCTTT	CASRANIQEIF
TRBV19	TRBJ2-7	NA	TRBD2	TGTGCCAGTAGTATAGCGAGCGGGAGAGGCTACGAGCAGTACTTC	CASSIASGRGYEQYF
TRBV10-2	TRBJ2-2	NA	NA	TGCGCCAGCAGTGCCCTCGTTTCCGGGGAGCTGTTTTTT	CASSALVSGELFF
TRBV2	TRBJ1-1	NA	NA	TGTGCCAGCAGAAATCAGGGGAACACTGAAGCTTTCTTT	CASRNQGNTEAFF
TRBV5-1	TRBJ1-2	few	NA	TGCGCCAGCAGCCCCACAGGTTCTAATGGCTACACCTTC	CASSPTGSNGYTF
TRBV18	TRBJ2-1	NA	TRBD1	TGTGCCAGCTCACGCTCCGGGACAGGGCTAGGCGAGCAGTTCTTC	CASSRSGTGLGEQFF
TRBV29-1	TRBJ2-7	NA	TRBD1	TGCAGCGCCGGGACAGGGACCTACGAGCAGTACTTC	CSAGTGTYEQYF
TRBV7-2	TRBJ2-7	once	TRBD2	TGTGCCAGCAGCTCCCTAACGGGAGGCTTTTCGGAGCAGTACTTC	CASSSLTGGFSEQYF
TRBV30	TRBJ2-1	NA	TRBD2	TGTGCCTGGAGTGTAGGGACTAGGGCTGACAATGAGCAGTTCTTC	CAWSVGTRADNEQFF
TRBV2	TRBJ1-1	NA	NA	TGTGCCAGCAGTAAAACTCAGGGTTGGAACACTGAAGCTTTCTTT	CASSKTQGWNTEAFF
TRBV14	TRBJ1-1	NA	NA	TGTGCCAGCAGCCGTTCTATGAACACTGAAGCTTTCTTT	CASSRSMNTEAFF